Given below is one T cell receptor (beta chain) in context. Its antigen target is currently unknown. Nothing much larger sits one base from this clone, and base qualities are not available. The CDR3 regions of human TCRbeta chains were analyzed by immunosequencing. Regarding the original processing steps: Repertoire TCRs were matched against a reference library of SARS-CoV-2-specific TCRs generated with the MIRA antigen-specificity platform. Breadth meant the fraction of unique TCRs that were SARS-CoV-2-associated, whereas depth meant the fraction of total T cells that were SARS-CoV-2-associated. Using the MIRA data, every spike-specific TCR was mapped to the spike region that the TCR reacted to and assigned to either a CD4 or a CD8 class. Log10-transformed breadth and depth values were compared by one-way ANOVA with Sidak's multiple comparisons tests. TCRdb stores this immuneACCESS table with in-frame sequences only. Part of the clones is absent; in the studies checked, under half of the shortfall reflects unresolved V genes, and no reason is known for the rest. V and J calls and clone size are given by that table; D and trimming were obtained from the DNA. This sample lists 100,000 to 150,000 clones; roughly 88% were detected once. 1% to 1.4% of the sample lies in the top ten.

The time point label for this specimen denotes: about 28 days (+/-7) after the second vaccine dose. AZD1222 recipients with second doses at about 4 weeks or about 12 weeks were pooled, because spike-specific TCR depth and breadth did not differ between schedules. Vaccinee samples were obtained from the UK trials COV001 and COV002, which included a single-blind randomized controlled phase 2/3 trial of AZD1222 (ChAdOx1 nCoV-19) in healthy adults. Trial participant PBMC samples were collected at day 0 and day 28 after the second dose for TCRbeta chain sequencing. The junction carries 15 bases between V and J, which are trimmed by 6 bases and 4 bases respectively. The CDR3 runs 14 residues from the cysteine to the phenylalanine. Of the read, only the CDR3 DNA is kept; its 42 bases are in frame from base 1. In the germline V gene, CDR1 corresponds to SGHVS and CDR2 to FQNEAQ. The data belong to a study of T cell responses to AZD1222 COVID-19 vaccine (dated by TCRdb to the early 2020s). Concerning the study at large: A total of 233 trial participants underwent TCR sequencing, of whom 207 had received two doses of AZD1222 and 26 had received two doses of the MenACWY control vaccine. Enrollment into the trials was organized by age into subgroups of 18-55, 56-69 and 70-plus years, and those subgroups contained roughly 160, 29 and 62 TCR-sequenced participants, respectively. What the study reported, not specific to this receptor: Reportedly, close to half of the unique spike-specific TCRs recognized epitopes lying outside the regions that are mutated in the B.1.351 and B.1.1.7 variants. Because no samples from the day 14 peak response were available, repertoires could be characterized only after the peak T cell response. Only a handful of AZD1222 recipients were SARS-CoV-2 seropositive at baseline, limiting conclusions about previously exposed vaccinees. Spike-specific TCR breadth and depth rose significantly after two AZD1222 doses compared with day 0 and with MenACWY recipients. The 56-69-year group was small, and its depth increase did not reach significance, likely because of low power. The whole spike protein was spanned by vaccine-associated CD4 TCRs, and dominant responses were seen in regions 160-218 and 743-854. Most participants were white British and females outnumbered males, and the authors suggested that clonal diversity may have been underestimated.

The specimen comprised peripheral blood, sampled 28 days after the second AZD1222 dose. This chain joins TRBV7-8 to TRBJ1-2; the D segment could be TRBD1, given 5 matching bases. This clonotype was sampled from an adult who received the AZD1222 COVID-19 vaccine. CDR3 region: CASSFNRQSYGYTF. Read as DNA, the sequence is TGTGCCAGCAGTTTCAATCGACAGAGCTATGGCTACACCTTC.